One and the same sample provided the 21 T cell receptor beta chains below, sequenced in a study of shared clonotypes between healthy human individuals. The assay was immunoSEQ multiplex PCR, and TCRdb's table has in-frame clones only and misses some. The sample carries approximately 1.5 million clones, roughly 98.5% recorded once. The sample taken for sequencing was naive CD4+ T cells sorted from blood. Described subset: CD45RA+ positively selected. The receptor set was obtained from a man younger than 45 in good health.

This clone was seen a few times. The same CDR3 also results from other DNA sequences found in this sample. V gene TRBV5-1 combines with J gene TRBJ2-4; D possibly corresponds to TRBD2 (5 bases). Germline CDR1 and CDR2: SGHRS and YFSETQ. The CDR3 sequence is 14 residues long. The ends were cut back, 2 bases at V and 0 bases at J, with 6 bases in the middle. This CDR3 reads CASSLEGAKNIQYF. DNA for the CDR3: TGCGCCAGCAGCTTAGAGGGAGCCAAAAACATTCAGTACTTC.

The DNA of the CDR3 is TGTGCCTGGAGTGTACTAGGCGGGCAGTACTTC. It yields the protein CAWSVLGGQYF. The rearrangement uses TRBV30 and TRBJ2-7, with a tentative D call TRBD2 (5 bases). This CDR3 spans 11 amino acids. Germline CDR1 GTSNPN, CDR2 SVGIG (reference sequence). The V and J ends lost 0 bases and 9 bases respectively, with 9 bases between them.

This chain joins TRBV11-2 and TRBJ2-5; TRBD2 aligns across 11 bases. Germline trimming cut 3 bases from V and 1 base from J; bases unmatched to any gene: 1. This CDR3 spans 15 amino acids. The V gene's germline CDR1 is SGHAT and CDR2 FQNNGV. Here the CDR3 reads CASSLGLAAQETQYF. The DNA for the CDR3 is TGTGCCAGCAGCTTGGGACTAGCGGCCCAAGAGACCCAGTACTTC.

This rearrangement joins TRBV30 to TRBJ2-2, with D tentatively TRBD1 (6 bases). The CDR3 sequence is 16 residues long. Between the trimmed V and J ends, which lost 0 bases and 5 bases, there was a span of 16 bases. Germline-derived CDR1 and CDR2 are GTSNPN and SVGIG (reference sequence). CDR3 amino acids: CAWSVPGAVKTGELFF. The CDR3 coding sequence is TGTGCCTGGAGTGTACCAGGGGCCGTAAAGACCGGGGAGCTGTTTTTT.

The CDR3 reads CASSIIWGSYEQYF. The CDR3 DNA reads TGTGCCAGTAGTATAATTTGGGGCTCCTACGAGCAGTACTTC. The chain links TRBV19 to TRBJ2-7; the D is unclear. This CDR3 region has 14 residues. Germline loops: CDR1 LNHDA, CDR2 SQIVND (reference sequence). The V and J ends lost 2 bases and 0 bases respectively, with 8 bases between them.

J is TRBJ2-1 and V is TRBV19, with 8 bases lining up with TRBD1. The CDR3 is 14 residues long. CDR1 is LNHDA and CDR2 is SQIVND in the germline V gene (reference sequence). Trimming at V came to 5 bases and at J to 14 bases, leaving 14 bases not matched to a gene. The DNA of the CDR3 is TGTGCCAGTAGTTTACCCGGACAGGGATTATCCAAGTTCTTC. Encoded protein: CASSLPGQGLSKFF.

This chain links TRBV19 with TRBJ2-5; D could derive from TRBD1 or TRBD2 (5 bases each). The germline V gene encodes CDR1 LNHDA and CDR2 SQIVND (reference sequence). The CDR3 runs to 14 residues. Trimming left V 5 bases short and J 2 bases short, with 12 bases between. CDR3 coding DNA: TGTGCCAGTAGTTGGGACGGAGTTCAAGAGACCCAGTACTTC. Translation: CASSWDGVQETQYF.

The genes are TRBV7-2 and TRBJ2-5; D gene ambiguous. V was cut by 5 bases and J by 5 bases, with 3 bases left in between. Germline assignment: CDR1 SGHTA and CDR2 FQGNSA. The CDR3 is 10 residues long. CDR3 in DNA: TGTGCCAGCAGCGTGGAGACCCAGTACTTC. As protein: CASSVETQYF.

This chain joins TRBV4-2 and TRBJ1-2; D call uncertain. Trimming shortened V by 4 bases and J by 3 bases, and 12 bases separated the two germline ends. The CDR3 runs 14 residues. Germline V gene sequence: CDR1 LGHNA, CDR2 YNFKEQ. The CDR3 reads CASSRSGAYYGYTF. Here the CDR3 DNA reads TGTGCCAGCAGCCGCTCCGGCGCGTACTATGGCTACACCTTC.

The V and J genes are TRBV10-2 and TRBJ1-1; D is possibly TRBD1 (6 bases). The CDR3 consists of 14 residues. Trimming removed 4 bases from V and 0 bases from J, with 9 bases in between. Germline V CDR1 and CDR2: WSHSY, SAAADI. This CDR3 is CASSAGQLNTEAFF. CDR3 DNA: TGCGCCAGCAGTGCAGGACAGTTGAACACTGAAGCTTTCTTT.

As for this clone: In the same sample, other DNA sequences code for this CDR3. This chain joins TRBV28 and TRBJ2-7; TRBD2 is a possible D gene (5 bases). Germline CDR1 and CDR2: MDHEN and SYDVKM. V was clipped by 3 bases and J by 4 bases, with 10 bases between them. The CDR3 extends over 13 amino acids. CDR3 coding DNA: TGTGCCAGCAGTTTGGGCGGAGGTTACGAGCAGTACTTC. Residues: CASSLGGGYEQYF.

The chain is built from TRBV23-1 and TRBJ1-2; no clear D gene. TRBV23-1 is designated an ORF whose function remains uncertain. CDR3 length equals 15 residues. Trimming shortened V by 2 bases and J by 4 bases, and 14 bases separated the two germline ends. CDR3 amino acids: CASSQRRRPRYGYTF. As DNA, the CDR3 is TGCGCCAGCAGTCAACGGAGGCGACCCCGCTATGGCTACACCTTC.

CDR3 sequence reads: CASSVGPKTYEQYF. CDR3 sequence (DNA): TGTGCCAGCAGCGTAGGACCCAAGACCTACGAGCAGTACTTC. The chain uses TRBV9 and TRBJ2-7; D not certain. Trimming took off 0 bases at V and 2 bases at J, with 9 bases between the two ends. In germline, CDR1 is SGDLS, CDR2 YYNGEE. CDR3 size: 14 residues.

The rearrangement links TRBV5-1 to TRBJ2-3, with 15 bases identical to TRBD2. The CDR3 is 16 amino acids. V gave up 4 bases and J gave up 3 bases; unmatched junction bases: 3. CDR1 is SGHRS and CDR2 is YFSETQ in the germline V gene. The CDR3 protein is CASSQGLAGGTDTQYF. The DNA of the CDR3 is TGCGCCAGCAGCCAGGGACTAGCGGGAGGAACAGATACGCAGTATTTT.

The V gene is TRBV2, the J gene TRBJ2-2; 9 bases match TRBD2. In germline, CDR1 is SNHLY, CDR2 FYNNEI. V lost 5 bases, J lost 4 bases, and 5 bases stayed unmatched. CDR3 length equals 15 residues. CDR3 residues: CASSPGLASTGELFF. The CDR3 region has the DNA TGTGCCAGCAGTCCGGGACTAGCATCCACCGGGGAGCTGTTTTTT.

This chain joins TRBV5-1 and TRBJ2-1, with 9 bases lining up with TRBD1. The CDR3 is made up of 22 amino acids. After removal of 2 bases from V and 7 bases from J, the junction contained 28 bases not matched to a gene. CDR1 and CDR2 (germline): SGHRS, YFSETQ. The CDR3 sequence: CASSFPQGANSTSGGGRNEQFF. CDR3 DNA sequence: TGCGCCAGCAGCTTCCCACAGGGGGCCAACTCGACCTCAGGTGGTGGGAGAAATGAGCAGTTCTTC.

This chain joins TRBV20-1 and TRBJ2-5, with 7 nucleotides matching TRBD2. The CDR3 covers 11 residues. Germline-derived CDR1 and CDR2 are DFQATT and SNEGSKA (reference sequence). The CDR3 protein is CSHLAEETQYF. The CDR3 DNA follows: TGCAGCCATCTAGCGGAAGAGACCCAGTACTTC.

In DNA form, the CDR3 reads TGTGCCAGCTCACCATACGGGACCCGGGGACAAAACACCATATATTTT. Amino acids: CASSPYGTRGQNTIYF. The chain links TRBV18 to TRBJ1-3, with D possibly being TRBD1 (6 bases). Trimming took 2 bases from V and 6 from J, leaving 17 bases between them. The length of the CDR3 is 16 residues. Germline V gene data show CDR1 as KGHSH and CDR2 as LQKENI.

The chain is built from TRBV5-1 and TRBJ2-5, with TRBD1 as a possible D gene (6 bases). Per the germline V gene, CDR1 is SGHRS and CDR2 is YFSETQ. The germline V and J ends were trimmed by 2 bases and 4 bases, with 12 bases remaining between them. The CDR3 loop spans 14 amino acids. This CDR3 is CASSFGGGPETQYF. As DNA, the CDR3 is TGCGCCAGCAGCTTTGGTGGGGGCCCAGAGACCCAGTACTTC.

This rearrangement joins TRBV4-1 to TRBJ2-1; TRBD2 matches at 9 bases. V lost 0 bases and J lost 0; bases outside the gene matches: 9. CDR1 MGHRA and CDR2 YSYEKL come from the germline V gene. The CDR3 has 19 amino acids. The CDR3 coding sequence is TGCGCCAGCAGCCAAGATGTTCCAGCGGGAGGAATCTCCTACAATGAGCAGTTCTTC. Protein: CASSQDVPAGGISYNEQFF.

The chain recombines TRBV29-1 with TRBJ2-1; 9 bases are shared with TRBD1. Germline-derived CDR1 and CDR2 are SQVTM and ANQGSEA. J lost 8 bases, V lost 3 bases, and 8 bases had no gene match. The CDR3 length is 14 residues. CDR3 amino acids: CSVDWGQGYDEQFF. The CDR3 nucleotides are TGCAGCGTTGATTGGGGACAGGGATACGATGAGCAGTTCTTC.